The rows below give T cell receptor beta chains drawn from one sample of a study of blood T cell repertoires in COVID-19. Here immunoSEQ multiplex PCR was the method, and the copy in TCRdb shows in-frame clones only, minus some. The table lists about 300,000 clones, about 87% of them singletons. Sequenced sample: peripheral blood. These receptors came from a woman between 25 and 40 years old who had recovered from COVID-19. CDR3s include the opening cysteine and the closing phenylalanine or tryptophan.

>15|TRBV5-4|TRBJ2-1
CASSSSSGDYNEQFF
>15|TRBV15|TRBJ2-3
CATSRVAGGLDTQYF
>15|TRBV6-5|TRBJ2-5
CASKNPSAAQETQYF
>17|TRBV6-2/TRBV6-3|TRBJ2-5
CASSSGSSGGPGETQYF
>15|TRBV2|TRBJ1-2
CASSEVGDSNYGYTF
>15|TRBV5-1|TRBJ2-3
CASSSSGAGTDTQYF
>13|TRBV6-5|TRBJ1-1
CASSYPGQDEAFF
>15|TRBV18|TRBJ1-5
CASSPSGHPNQPQHF
>14|TRBV6-5|TRBJ1-1
CASSPGGMNTEAFF
>13|TRBV14|TRBJ2-5
CASRVAGGETQYF
>11|TRBV11-2|TRBJ2-1
CASSYSNEQFF
>14|TRBV28|TRBJ1-1
CASTRGTLYTEAFF
>14|TRBV27|TRBJ1-4
CASRKGKANEKLFF
>15|TRBV7-9|TRBJ1-2
CASSLDRIITYGYTF
>15|TRBV28|TRBJ1-3
CASSPPQGTGNTIYF
>16|TRBV2|TRBJ2-5
CASSTPSLLQGETQYF
>13|TRBV6-4|TRBJ1-2
CASRGPSNYGYTF
>13|TRBV5-1|TRBJ2-5
CASSDRDREAQYF
>16|TRBV4-2|TRBJ2-3
CASSQPGDTSTDTQYF
>14|TRBV2|TRBJ1-5
CASSRFGGDQPQHF
>16|TRBV9|TRBJ1-2
CASSVEGSGSLYGYTF
>13|TRBV7-9|TRBJ1-2
CASRGQTDYGYTF
>16|TRBV5-1|TRBJ2-3
CASSGTESGYTDTQYF
>17|TRBV14|TRBJ2-1
CASSQVGLAGGYNEQFF
>13|TRBV29-1|TRBJ1-5
CSVEEGFNQPQHF
>15|TRBV10-3|TRBJ1-3
CAISDPSGSGNTIYF
>15|TRBV5-1|TRBJ2-7
CASRLLAGESYEQYF
>13|TRBV5-4|TRBJ1-1
CASSFAGSTEAFF
>17|TRBV4-2|TRBJ2-3
CASSQDGGGDPTDTQYF
>17|TRBV11-2|TRBJ2-5
CASSLGTSHLDQETQYF
>15|TRBV3-1/TRBV3-2|TRBJ1-1
CASSPWTGKDTEAFF
>14|TRBV7-8|TRBJ1-4
CASSPDRVFGKLFF
>14|TRBV5-1|TRBJ2-7
CASSFSGPPYEQYF
>15|TRBV4-3|TRBJ1-5
CASSQDQGGNQPQHF
>15|TRBV19|TRBJ1-2
CASRRGDLSYFGYTF
>15|TRBV5-4|TRBJ1-1
CASSPAGTYWTEAFF
>13|TRBV7-2|TRBJ1-1
CASSFQGGTEAFF
>14|TRBV5-1|TRBJ2-7
CASSWGLDANEQYF
>13|TRBV7-3|TRBJ2-5
CASSLTSGETQYF
>13|TRBV30|TRBJ2-7
CAWTGGGRYEQYF
>17|TRBV6-1|TRBJ1-2
CASTDRGQGVLGYGYTF
>14|TRBV2|TRBJ1-1
CASSRDSGNSEAFF
>14|TRBV6-1|TRBJ1-3
CASSSGLSGNTIYF
>16|TRBV12-1|TRBJ1-5
CASSLGGGPSNQPQHF
>14|TRBV19|TRBJ1-6
CASSLAGRLAPLHF
>14|TRBV5-4|TRBJ2-5
CASRSPGLAETQYF
>17|TRBV9|TRBJ2-2
CASSAPPGTGDSGELFF
>13|TRBV7-6|TRBJ1-1
CASSLVPRAEAFF
>11|TRBV20-1|TRBJ2-5
CSARVRETQYF
>15|TRBV13|TRBJ1-2
CASSPNVAPRLGYTF
>14|TRBV3-1/TRBV3-2|TRBJ1-1
CASSHGDLNTEAFF
>15|TRBV2|TRBJ2-7
CASRKTTGTEYEQYF
>15|TRBV21-1|TRBJ2-3
CASSKLQRGTDTQYF